The source of this T cell receptor (beta chain) is a study of blood T cell repertoires in COVID-19. Study information: Sites in the United States, Italy and Spain provided acute and convalescent COVID-19 samples.

Repertoires were generated with immunoSEQ multiplex PCR, while TCRdb's copy carries only in-frame clones and drops some. The sample consists of about 170,000 clones, approximately 82% of them appearing once. Trimming removed 1 base at V and 1 base at J, with 4 bases between. The CDR3 has 13 residues. The germline gives CDR1 SGHAT, CDR2 FQNNGV. The V call is TRBV11-2, the J call TRBJ1-1; D call uncertain. The TCR sequence derives from a woman of 80 years or more with acute or convalescent COVID-19. Input material: peripheral blood. This CDR3 reads CASSLVRNTEAFF. The CDR3 DNA sequence: TGTGCCAGCAGCTTAGTGCGGAACACTGAAGCTTTCTTT.